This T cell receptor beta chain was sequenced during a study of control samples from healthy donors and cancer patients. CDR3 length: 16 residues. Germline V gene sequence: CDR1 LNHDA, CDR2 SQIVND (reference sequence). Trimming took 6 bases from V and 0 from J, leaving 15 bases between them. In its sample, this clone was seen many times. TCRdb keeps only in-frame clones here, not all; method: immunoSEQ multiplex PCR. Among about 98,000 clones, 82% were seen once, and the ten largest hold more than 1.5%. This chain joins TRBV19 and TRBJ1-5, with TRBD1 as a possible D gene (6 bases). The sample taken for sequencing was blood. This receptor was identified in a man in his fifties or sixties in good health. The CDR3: CASSSGQIYSNQPQHF. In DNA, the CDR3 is TGTGCCAGTAGCTCCGGACAGATCTATAGCAATCAGCCCCAGCATTTT.